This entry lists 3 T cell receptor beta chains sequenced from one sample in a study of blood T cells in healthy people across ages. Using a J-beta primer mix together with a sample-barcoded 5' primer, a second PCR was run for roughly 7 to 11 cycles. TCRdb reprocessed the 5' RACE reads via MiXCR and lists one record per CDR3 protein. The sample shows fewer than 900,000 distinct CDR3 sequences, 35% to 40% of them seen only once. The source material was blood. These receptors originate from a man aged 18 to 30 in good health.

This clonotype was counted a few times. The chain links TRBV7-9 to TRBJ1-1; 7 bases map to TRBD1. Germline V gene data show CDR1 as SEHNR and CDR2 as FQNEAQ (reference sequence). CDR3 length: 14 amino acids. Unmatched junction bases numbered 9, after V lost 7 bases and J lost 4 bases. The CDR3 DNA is TGTGCCAGCACCCCGGCTACAGGGGTCACTGAAGCTTTCTTT. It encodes CASTPATGVTEAFF. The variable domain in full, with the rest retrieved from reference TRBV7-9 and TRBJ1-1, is DTGVSQNPRHKITKRGQNVTFRCDPISEHNRLYWYRQTLGQGPEFLTYFQNEAQLEKSRLLSDRFSAERPKGSFSTLEIQRTEQGDSAMYLCASTPATGVTEAFFGQGTRLTVV.

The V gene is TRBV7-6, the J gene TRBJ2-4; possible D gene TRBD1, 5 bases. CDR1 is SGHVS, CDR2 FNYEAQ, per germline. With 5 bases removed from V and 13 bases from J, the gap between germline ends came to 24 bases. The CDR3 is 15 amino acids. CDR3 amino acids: CASSPSVRAANEQYF. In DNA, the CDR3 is TGTGCCAGCAGCCCAAGTGTCAGGGCGGCCAATGAGCAGTACTTC.

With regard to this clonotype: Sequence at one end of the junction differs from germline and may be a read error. CDR3 sequence: CASNLMIGGALNEQFF. The CDR3 bases are TGCGCCAGCAACTTGATGATAGGGGGGGCTCTCAATGAGCAGTTCTTC. The V gene is TRBV5-1, the J gene TRBJ2-1; D is perhaps TRBD2 (7 bases). This CDR3 region has 16 residues. The germline V gene encodes CDR1 SGHRS and CDR2 YFSETQ.